These T cell receptor beta chains were read from a single sample in a study of blood T cell repertoires in COVID-19. The repertoire was sequenced with immunoSEQ multiplex PCR; TCRdb's copy has only in-frame clones and lacks some. Of about 380,000 clones detected, 88% appear once; the ten largest clones hold about 1.2%. Sequencing input: PBMCs or T cells enriched from blood (not recorded which). Receptors were obtained from a woman between 18 and 29 years old who had recovered from COVID-19. Both conserved end residues are part of each CDR3. Fields, in order: V gene, clone size, J gene, D gene, CDR3 protein, CDR3 DNA. The D gene is left open where the match is weak. Clone size is stated in some rows and not others, as once, few, many or a class when expanded.

TRBV5-1	NA	TRBJ2-5	NA	CASSLRRIETQYF	TGCGCCAGCAGCTTAAGGCGGATAGAGACCCAGTACTTC
TRBV5-6	NA	TRBJ2-1	TRBD2	CASSLGLAGVYNEQFF	TGTGCCAGCAGCCTGGGACTAGCGGGGGTTTACAATGAGCAGTTCTTC
TRBV5-4	NA	TRBJ1-3	NA	CASSAGTRADLHTIYF	TGTGCCAGCAGCGCCGGGACACGAGCTGACCTGCACACCATATATTTT
TRBV5-4	NA	TRBJ1-1	NA	CASSPWGVGRLNTEAFF	TGTGCCAGCAGCCCTTGGGGGGTAGGACGTTTGAACACTGAAGCTTTCTTT
TRBV5-1	NA	TRBJ1-1	NA	CASSFTVNTEAFF	TGCGCCAGCAGCTTTACGGTGAACACTGAAGCTTTCTTT
TRBV19	NA	TRBJ1-5	NA	CASSVPGLGQPQHF	TGTGCCAGTAGTGTTCCAGGATTGGGTCAGCCCCAGCATTTT
TRBV5-1	few	TRBJ1-3	NA	CASSQEDGNTIYF	TGCGCCAGCAGCCAGGAAGATGGAAACACCATATATTTT
TRBV6-4	NA	TRBJ2-3	NA	CASSEGSADTQYF	TGTGCCAGCAGTGAAGGGAGTGCAGATACGCAGTATTTT
TRBV11-3	NA	TRBJ2-2	TRBD2	CASSLAGGTGELFF	TGTGCCAGCAGCTTAGCGGGGGGCACCGGGGAGCTGTTTTTT
TRBV7-2	NA	TRBJ1-1	NA	CASSLRGYTEAFF	TGTGCCAGCAGCTTGAGGGGGTACACTGAAGCTTTCTTT
TRBV30	once	TRBJ2-7	TRBD1	CAWRTPGQGMREQYF	TGTGCCTGGAGAACACCGGGACAGGGGATGAGGGAGCAGTACTTC
TRBV11-1	NA	TRBJ2-5	NA	CASSRTVQETQYF	TGTGCCAGCAGCCGGACAGTCCAAGAGACCCAGTACTTC
TRBV7-9	NA	TRBJ1-1	TRBD1	CASSLGQGRSYTEAFF	TGTGCCAGCAGCTTAGGACAGGGAAGGTCATACACTGAAGCTTTCTTT
TRBV19	NA	TRBJ2-7	TRBD2	CASSIVPGREYEQYF	TGTGCCAGTAGTATAGTGCCAGGGCGGGAGTACGAGCAGTACTTC
TRBV18	NA	TRBJ1-5	NA	CASSPGVQGAADQHF	TGTGCCAGCTCACCAGGGGTGCAGGGCGCGGCGGACCAGCATTTT
TRBV7-9	NA	TRBJ1-4	NA	CASSLTGIGEKLFF	TGTGCCAGCAGCTTAACGGGGATCGGTGAAAAACTGTTTTTT
TRBV4-1	NA	TRBJ1-5	NA	CASSQDPGWGQPQHF	TGCGCCAGCAGCCAAGATCCGGGATGGGGACAGCCCCAGCATTTT
TRBV4-2	NA	TRBJ2-5	TRBD1	CASSRTSGTGNSETQYF	TGTGCCAGCAGCCGCACTTCCGGGACAGGGAACTCGGAGACCCAGTACTTC
TRBV7-9	NA	TRBJ2-3	TRBD1	CASLTQGEGTDTQYF	TGTGCCAGCCTAACACAGGGGGAAGGCACAGATACGCAGTATTTT
TRBV6-6	NA	TRBJ1-5	NA	CASSPRALMSQHF	TGTGCCAGCAGTCCCAGGGCCCTGATGTCCCAGCATTTT
TRBV3-1/TRBV3-2	NA	TRBJ1-3	NA	CASSQRGTGNTIYF	TGTGCCAGCAGCCAAAGGGGAACTGGAAACACCATATATTTT
TRBV5-6	NA	TRBJ1-1	NA	CASSLQGVTEAFF	TGTGCCAGCAGCTTGCAAGGAGTCACTGAAGCTTTCTTT
TRBV6-5	NA	TRBJ1-2	NA	CASRRDLNYGYTF	TGTGCCAGCAGACGAGACTTAAACTATGGCTACACCTTC
TRBV5-4	NA	TRBJ1-6	TRBD1	CASSFPETGVDSPLHF	TGTGCCAGCAGCTTTCCCGAGACAGGGGTTGACTCACCCCTCCACTTT
TRBV9	NA	TRBJ2-1	NA	CASSGWERDNEQFF	TGTGCCAGCAGCGGATGGGAGAGAGACAATGAGCAGTTCTTC
TRBV6-5	NA	TRBJ1-2	NA	CASSYSGGVNYGYTF	TGTGCCAGCAGTTACTCGGGGGGGGTGAACTATGGCTACACCTTC